The present TCR beta chain was sequenced within a study of blood T cell repertoires in COVID-19. Study-wide context: Both acute and convalescent COVID-19 samples were obtained from the United States, Italy and Spain. PBMCs, B-cell-depleted T cells, or T cells were the source of the cDNA or gDNA that made up the material.

This clone was counted only a few times. Adults between roughly 18 and 95 years of age took part from under 25 US areas. Per the authors' pipeline: Reference gene primers were amplified, and this amplification served to estimate nucleated cell counts. Profiled with immunoSEQ multiplex PCR; TCRdb holds only in-frame clones, not every one. Clonal size and the V and J genes are those of that table, whereas D and trimming came from the DNA. The table records about 200,000 clones, around 82% of them present only once. This TCR came from a woman aged 55-69 years with acute COVID-19. Sequencing input: PBMCs or T cells enriched from blood (not recorded which).

The CDR3 region has the DNA TGCGCCAGCAGCGCAAACAGGGCTGACACTGAAGCTTTCTTT. This gives the protein CASSANRADTEAFF. This chain uses TRBV5-1 with TRBJ1-1; D possibly corresponds to TRBD1 (6 bases). CDR1 SGHRS and CDR2 YFSETQ come from the germline V gene. V lost 4 bases and J lost 3, with 13 bases in between. This CDR3 spans 14 amino acids.